These T cell receptor beta chains were read from a single sample in a study of shared clonotypes between healthy human individuals. Sequenced by immunoSEQ multiplex PCR; TCRdb stores in-frame clones only, minus some. The sample has millions of clones; roughly 94% are singletons. Source material: naive CD4+ T cells sorted from blood. All receptors come from a man aged 18 to 30 in good health. CDR3s include the opening cysteine and the closing phenylalanine or tryptophan. D genes are given only for firm matches. Clone size is shown for a subset of rows, as once, few, many or a class of expanded clone.

length,D,J,V,size,CDR3,DNA
15,TRBD2,TRBJ2-7,TRBV6-5,-,CASRASGSPSYEQYF,TGTGCCAGCAGAGCCAGCGGGAGTCCTTCCTACGAGCAGTACTTC
17,-,TRBJ1-5,TRBV4-1,-,CASSQTGFQGSNQPQHF,TGCGCCAGCAGCCAAACTGGGTTCCAGGGGAGCAATCAGCCCCAGCATTTT
15,-,TRBJ2-7,TRBV11-3,-,CASSSQPGPKYEQYF,TGTGCCAGCAGCTCACAACCGGGCCCCAAATACGAGCAGTACTTC
14,-,TRBJ1-2,TRBV5-4,-,CASSLAAGDYGYTF,TGTGCCAGCAGCTTGGCCGCGGGAGACTATGGCTACACCTTC
15,TRBD1,TRBJ2-1,TRBV18,-,CASSAGQGKYNEQFF,TGTGCCAGCTCAGCCGGACAGGGCAAATACAATGAGCAGTTCTTC
13,-,TRBJ1-1,TRBV18,-,CASSQDLNTEAFF,TGTGCCAGCTCTCAGGACTTGAACACTGAAGCTTTCTTT
15,TRBD2,TRBJ2-1,TRBV6-5,-,CASRVAGGRYNEQFF,TGTGCCAGCAGGGTAGCGGGAGGGCGGTACAATGAGCAGTTCTTC
15,-,TRBJ2-5,TRBV9,once,CASSAYTAMGETQYF,TGTGCCAGCAGCGCTTATACCGCGATGGGGGAGACCCAGTACTTC
15,TRBD1,TRBJ2-1,TRBV11-1,-,CASSQGQGGYNEQFF,TGTGCCAGCAGCCAAGGACAGGGGGGATACAATGAGCAGTTCTTC
15,-,TRBJ1-5,TRBV27,-,CASSQRGVGNQPQHF,TGTGCCAGCAGCCAACGGGGAGTCGGCAATCAGCCCCAGCATTTT
14,-,TRBJ1-1,TRBV19,-,CASSMEGRGTEAFF,TGTGCCAGTAGTATGGAGGGGAGAGGCACTGAAGCTTTCTTT
14,-,TRBJ2-7,TRBV21-1,-,CASSKPGGSYEQYF,TGTGCCAGCAGCAAGCCCGGGGGCTCCTACGAGCAGTACTTC
16,-,TRBJ2-7,TRBV18,-,CASSPFTRVSSYEQYF,TGTGCCAGCTCGCCTTTTACGAGGGTCAGCTCCTACGAGCAGTACTTC
16,-,TRBJ1-6,TRBV30,-,CAWSRPPGRGNSPLHF,TGTGCCTGGAGTCGTCCTCCGGGACGGGGTAATTCACCCCTCCACTTT
14,-,TRBJ1-2,TRBV6-1,once,CASLPPLQVNGYTF,TGTGCCAGCCTGCCCCCATTACAAGTTAACGGCTACACCTTC
14,-,TRBJ2-3,TRBV12-5,once,CASGFGMGPLGQYF,TGTGCTAGTGGTTTCGGGATGGGCCCTTTGGGGCAGTATTTT
14,TRBD1,TRBJ1-2,TRBV19,-,CASSTEQGLYGYTF,TGTGCCAGTAGTACGGAACAGGGGCTTTATGGCTACACCTTC
14,-,TRBJ2-7,TRBV28,-,CASSFPDGPYEQYF,TGTGCCAGCAGTTTTCCGGACGGCCCCTACGAGCAGTACTTC
15,-,TRBJ1-5,TRBV6-5,-,CASSYSWGSNQPQHF,TGTGCCAGCAGTTACTCGTGGGGGAGCAATCAGCCCCAGCATTTT
13,-,TRBJ2-7,TRBV5-1,-,CASSLDRADEQYF,TGCGCCAGCAGCTTGGACAGGGCCGACGAGCAGTACTTC
12,-,TRBJ1-2,TRBV5-1,-,CASAWGVDGYTF,TGCGCCAGCGCCTGGGGGGTGGACGGCTACACCTTC
14,-,TRBJ2-2,TRBV10-3,-,CAISESVGTGELFF,TGTGCCATCAGTGAGTCGGTAGGCACCGGGGAGCTGTTTTTT
16,-,TRBJ1-1,TRBV10-1,-,CASRITSPKFLREAFF,TGCGCCAGCAGAATCACAAGCCCTAAGTTCCTGAGAGAAGCTTTCTTT
11,-,TRBJ2-3,TRBV30,once,CAWNPLGTQYF,TGTGCCTGGAACCCTTTAGGTACGCAGTATTTT
17,TRBD1,TRBJ1-6,TRBV15,-,CATSRDAFRDRRSPLHF,TGTGCCACCAGCAGAGACGCTTTCCGGGACAGGCGATCACCCCTCCACTTT
13,-,TRBJ1-2,TRBV9,few,CASSRTGIYGYTF,TGTGCCAGCAGTCGAACAGGGATCTATGGCTACACCTTC
16,TRBD1,TRBJ2-1,TRBV11-1,-,CAGSGTGKNSYNEQFF,TGTGCCGGATCGGGGACAGGGAAGAACTCCTACAATGAGCAGTTCTTC
14,TRBD1,TRBJ2-7,TRBV10-2,-,CASSEDRARYEQYF,TGCGCCAGCAGTGAAGACAGGGCCCGCTACGAGCAGTACTTC
13,-,TRBJ1-4,TRBV28,-,CASSPVRGEKLFF,TGTGCCAGCAGTCCTGTCAGGGGTGAAAAACTGTTTTTT
14,-,TRBJ1-2,TRBV6-5,-,CASSYSLTRYGYTF,TGTGCCAGCAGTTACTCGTTGACACGCTATGGCTACACCTTC
15,-,TRBJ1-4,TRBV5-6,-,CASRSRGPINEKLFF,TGTGCCAGCAGATCCAGGGGCCCCATTAATGAAAAACTGTTTTTT
13,-,TRBJ2-7,TRBV4-1,-,CASSRDRTYEQYF,TGCGCCAGCAGCCGGGACCGCACCTACGAGCAGTACTTC
14,TRBD1,TRBJ2-7,TRBV19,-,CASSTTTGLYEQYF,TGTGCCAGTAGTACGACGACAGGGTTATACGAGCAGTACTTC
14,TRBD2,TRBJ2-3,TRBV2,-,CASSGGLATDTQYF,TGTGCCAGCAGTGGGGGACTAGCAACAGATACGCAGTATTTT
15,TRBD2,TRBJ2-3,TRBV2,-,CASSERGISTDTQYF,TGTGCCAGCAGTGAGCGGGGGATAAGCACAGATACGCAGTATTTT
18,TRBD2,TRBJ2-3,TRBV9,-,CASSVGERGTTRTDTQYF,TGTGCCAGCAGCGTAGGGGAGCGGGGGACAACTCGCACAGATACGCAGTATTTT
12,-,TRBJ1-1,TRBV6-6,-,CGSGRLNTEAFF,TGTGGTTCGGGCCGCTTGAACACTGAAGCTTTCTTT
14,-,TRBJ1-5,TRBV13,once,CASSLYRDGQPQHF,TGTGCCAGCAGCCTCTACAGGGATGGCCAGCCCCAGCATTTT
13,TRBD1,TRBJ1-5,TRBV2,once,CASRGQKNQPQHF,TGTGCCAGCAGGGGACAGAAGAATCAGCCCCAGCATTTT
14,-,TRBJ2-3,TRBV5-4,-,CASSLFVGTDTQYF,TGTGCCAGCAGCTTGTTCGTAGGGACAGATACGCAGTATTTT
13,TRBD2,TRBJ2-5,TRBV7-2,-,CASSYSSGQAQYF,TGTGCCAGCAGCTATTCTAGCGGTCAGGCCCAGTACTTC
13,-,TRBJ1-2,TRBV9,-,CASSAGGVGGYTF,TGTGCCAGCAGCGCCGGGGGCGTAGGGGGCTACACCTTC
14,-,TRBJ2-5,TRBV7-9,-,CASSIPAVEKTQYF,TGTGCCAGCAGCATCCCAGCGGTGGAAAAGACCCAGTACTTC
16,-,TRBJ2-2,TRBV2,-,CASRLLGISNTGELFF,TGTGCCAGCAGGCTTTTGGGCATTTCGAACACCGGGGAGCTGTTTTTT
19,TRBD2,TRBJ2-3,TRBV11-2,-,CASSLDRWMSSGETDTQYF,TGTGCCAGCAGCTTAGATCGGTGGATGTCTAGCGGGGAAACAGATACGCAGTATTTT
14,-,TRBJ1-1,TRBV18,-,CASSPRGANTEAFF,TGTGCCAGCTCGCCCCGGGGCGCCAACACTGAAGCTTTCTTT